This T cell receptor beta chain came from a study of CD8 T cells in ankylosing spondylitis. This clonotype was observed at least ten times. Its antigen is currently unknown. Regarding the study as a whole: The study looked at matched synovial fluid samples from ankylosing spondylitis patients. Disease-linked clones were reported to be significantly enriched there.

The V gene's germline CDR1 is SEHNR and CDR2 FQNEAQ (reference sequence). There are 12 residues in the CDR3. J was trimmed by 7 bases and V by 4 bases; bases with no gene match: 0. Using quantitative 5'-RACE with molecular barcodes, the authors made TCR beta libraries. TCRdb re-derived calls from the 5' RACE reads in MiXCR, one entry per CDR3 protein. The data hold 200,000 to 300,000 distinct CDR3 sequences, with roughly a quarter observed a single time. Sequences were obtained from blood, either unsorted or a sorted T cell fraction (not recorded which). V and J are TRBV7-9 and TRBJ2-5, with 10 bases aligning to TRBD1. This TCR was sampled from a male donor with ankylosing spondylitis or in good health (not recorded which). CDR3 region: CASSWTGGTQYF. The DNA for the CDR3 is TGTGCCAGCAGCTGGACAGGGGGGACCCAGTACTTC.